The sequence of this T cell receptor beta chain was determined in a study of blood T cell repertoires in COVID-19. Study as a whole: PBMCs, B-cell-depleted T cells, or T cells were the source of the cDNA or gDNA that made up the material.

Points on this clone: Other DNA sequences within the sample encode an identical CDR3.

The age range of participants was about 18 to 95 years, with residence in about two dozen US areas. Original methodology: The authors estimated nucleated cell counts from reference gene primer amplification. TCRdb's copy holds only in-frame clones and misses some; the assay was immunoSEQ multiplex PCR. The D gene and trimming were derived from the DNA, and the V and J assignments and clone size from that table. The sample includes about 440,000 clones, 90% seen only once; the top ten take roughly 0.66%. The sample taken for sequencing was PBMCs or T cells enriched from blood (not recorded which). The clonotype originates from a man aged 18 to 29 who had recovered from COVID-19.

CDR3 bases: TGTGCCAGCAGCGTAGACAGGAACTATGGCTACACCTTC. This sequence encodes CASSVDRNYGYTF. V usage is TRBV9 and J usage is TRBJ1-2; D might be TRBD1 (5 bases). In germline, CDR1 is SGDLS, CDR2 YYNGEE. V shed 0 bases and J shed 2 bases, with 5 bases lying between them. The length of the CDR3 is 13 residues.